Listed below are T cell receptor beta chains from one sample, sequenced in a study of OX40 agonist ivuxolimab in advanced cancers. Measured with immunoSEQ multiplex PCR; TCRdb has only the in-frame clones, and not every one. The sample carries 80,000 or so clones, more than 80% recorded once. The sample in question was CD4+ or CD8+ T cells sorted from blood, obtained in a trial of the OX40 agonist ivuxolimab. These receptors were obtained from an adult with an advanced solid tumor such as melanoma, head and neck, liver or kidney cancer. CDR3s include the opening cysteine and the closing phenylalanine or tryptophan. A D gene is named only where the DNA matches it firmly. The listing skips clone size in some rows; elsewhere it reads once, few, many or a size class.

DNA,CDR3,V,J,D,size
TGTGCCAGCAGCCAACCGGGCGTGAACACTGAAGCTTTCTTT,CASSQPGVNTEAFF,TRBV11-2,TRBJ1-1,NA,NA
TGTGCCAGTAGTTTAGTGGGCAATCAGCCCCAGCATTTT,CASSLVGNQPQHF,TRBV19,TRBJ1-5,NA,NA
TGTGCCAGCAGCCCTTGGGACAGCTCTGGAAACACCATATATTTT,CASSPWDSSGNTIYF,TRBV7-2,TRBJ1-3,TRBD1,NA
TGTGCCAGCAGCCTGTGGACAGACACTGAAGCTTTCTTT,CASSLWTDTEAFF,TRBV7-7,TRBJ1-1,NA,few
TGTGCCAGCAGTGCGACAGGGGGGTACACCGGGGAGCTGTTTTTT,CASSATGGYTGELFF,TRBV28,TRBJ2-2,TRBD1,NA
TGTGCCAGCTCACCGGAGTCAGTGAACACTGAAGCTTTCTTT,CASSPESVNTEAFF,TRBV18,TRBJ1-1,NA,NA
TGTGCTAGTGGTTTGGGGCAGCTCAGCAGGGACACTGAAGCTTTCTTT,CASGLGQLSRDTEAFF,TRBV12-5,TRBJ1-1,NA,once
TGTGCCAGCATCTTTCAGGGGCGGGAGCAGTACTTC,CASIFQGREQYF,TRBV2,TRBJ2-7,NA,NA
TGTGCCAGCAGGGGGACAGGGAGCGGACAGCCCCAGCATTTT,CASRGTGSGQPQHF,TRBV2,TRBJ1-5,TRBD1,NA
TGTGCCTCGGACAGGCACTCTGGAAACACCATATATTTT,CASDRHSGNTIYF,TRBV30,TRBJ1-3,TRBD1,NA
TGTGCCAGCAGCTTGGACAGTCGGAGCACAGATACGCAGTATTTT,CASSLDSRSTDTQYF,TRBV5-6,TRBJ2-3,NA,NA
TGCAGCGTCTTTGGGGGCCAGGGCACAGATACGCAGTATTTT,CSVFGGQGTDTQYF,TRBV29-1,TRBJ2-3,NA,NA
TGTGCCAGCAGCCCAGAGACTAGCGGGGGAAGGAATACGCAGTATTTT,CASSPETSGGRNTQYF,TRBV11-3,TRBJ2-3,TRBD2,NA
TGCGCCAGCAGTGAGGCCATCCTGGGCCAAGAGACCCAGTACTTC,CASSEAILGQETQYF,TRBV10-1,TRBJ2-5,NA,NA
TGCGCCAGCAGCTTTGGGAATGAAAAACTGTTTTTT,CASSFGNEKLFF,TRBV5-1,TRBJ1-4,NA,NA
TGTGCCAGCAGCCCTGGTTTAGGGTATGTCGAGCAGTACTTC,CASSPGLGYVEQYF,TRBV9,TRBJ2-7,NA,NA
TGTGCCATCAGTTCAAAGAGGGGGGGCGGAAACACCATATATTTT,CAISSKRGGGNTIYF,TRBV10-3,TRBJ1-3,NA,NA
TGTGCCAGCAGCCACACAGGGGGACACGGGGAGCTGTTTTTT,CASSHTGGHGELFF,TRBV14,TRBJ2-2,TRBD1,NA
TGTGCCAGTAGTATAGGAGGGGATTACCAAGAGACCCAGTACTTC,CASSIGGDYQETQYF,TRBV19,TRBJ2-5,NA,NA
TGTGCCAGCAGGAATTGGCTTGGAGATACGCAGTATTTT,CASRNWLGDTQYF,TRBV2,TRBJ2-3,NA,NA
TGTGCCAGCAGCGGTTTCCGAGGGGCAGCCGAGCAGTACTTC,CASSGFRGAAEQYF,TRBV28,TRBJ2-7,NA,NA
TGCGCCAGCAGTCAATCGGAAAGGGGCGAATACAATGAGCAGTTCTTC,CASSQSERGEYNEQFF,TRBV23-1,TRBJ2-1,NA,NA
TGTGCCAGCAGCGAGAGGGGTCTTCAGCCCCAGCATTTT,CASSERGLQPQHF,TRBV9,TRBJ1-5,NA,NA
TGTGCCAGCAGCGGGACTAGCGGGAGAGATACGCAGTATTTT,CASSGTSGRDTQYF,TRBV2,TRBJ2-3,TRBD2,NA
TGTGCCAGCAGCGTAACCGGTCAGAGTGGAAACACCATATATTTT,CASSVTGQSGNTIYF,TRBV9,TRBJ1-3,NA,NA
TGCGCCAGCAGATCACTGGACAGGCTCATGTACGAGCAGTACTTC,CASRSLDRLMYEQYF,TRBV5-1,TRBJ2-7,TRBD1,NA
TGCGCCAGCAGCAATGATGGGACTGGCAAAGAGACCCAGTACTTC,CASSNDGTGKETQYF,TRBV5-1,TRBJ2-5,NA,NA
TGTGCCAGCAGCTTAGTGATCGGGTCTAGCGGGAACCAAGAGACCCAGTACTTC,CASSLVIGSSGNQETQYF,TRBV11-2,TRBJ2-5,TRBD2,NA
TGCAGCGTTTCCGGGAGTTTGACAGATACGCAGTATTTT,CSVSGSLTDTQYF,TRBV29-1,TRBJ2-3,NA,NA
TGTGCCAGTACCCGGACTGCCGCTGGAGGGAATTCACCCCTCCACTTT,CASTRTAAGGNSPLHF,TRBV19,TRBJ1-6,NA,NA
TGTGCCAGCAGTTTAGGGGGACAGGGGACCACTGAAGCTTTCTTT,CASSLGGQGTTEAFF,TRBV28,TRBJ1-1,TRBD1,NA
TGTGCCAGCAGTTACTCAGGGTACGAGACCCAGTACTTC,CASSYSGYETQYF,TRBV6-5,TRBJ2-5,NA,NA
TGTGCCAGCAGCTTAGCTACCTATAATTCACCCCTCCACTTT,CASSLATYNSPLHF,TRBV7-2,TRBJ1-6,NA,NA
TGTGCCAGCAGTCTACGGCCGGGCTCCTCCGAGCAGTACTTC,CASSLRPGSSEQYF,TRBV7-6,TRBJ2-7,NA,NA
TGTGCCAGCAGCCCCTTAGGCTCTGGGGCCAACGTCCTGACTTTC,CASSPLGSGANVLTF,TRBV7-9,TRBJ2-6,NA,once
TGTGCCAGCAGCTCATATGGCGGCGGATCCTACGAGCAGTACTTC,CASSSYGGGSYEQYF,TRBV5-4,TRBJ2-7,NA,NA
TGTGCCAGCAGTTACTCAAGGGACCAGCCCCAGCATTTT,CASSYSRDQPQHF,TRBV6-5,TRBJ1-5,NA,NA
TGTGCCAGCACCCCCGCGGGAGGGCCGAGCACCGGGGAGCTGTTTTTT,CASTPAGGPSTGELFF,TRBV7-2,TRBJ2-2,TRBD2,NA
TGTGCCTGGAGTGTATCTGCAGGGTTTAGCAATCAGCCCCAGCATTTT,CAWSVSAGFSNQPQHF,TRBV30,TRBJ1-5,NA,NA
TGTGCCACCAGTGCCGGGGCGGTCACTGAAGCTTTCTTT,CATSAGAVTEAFF,TRBV15,TRBJ1-1,NA,NA
TGTGCCAGCCCCGTTGGACGGGGGGGAGGAGGGAAAAGAGTCAATGAGCAGTTCTTC,CASPVGRGGGGKRVNEQFF,TRBV7-9,TRBJ2-1,TRBD2,few
TGTGCCAGCAGTTCTAGCGGCTACCAAGAGACCCAGTACTTC,CASSSSGYQETQYF,TRBV6-5,TRBJ2-5,TRBD2,NA
TGTGCCAGCAGCAGCAACAGGGGGCTTGGTAAAGATACGCAGTATTTT,CASSSNRGLGKDTQYF,TRBV5-4,TRBJ2-3,TRBD1,NA
TGCGCCAGCAGCTTTGAAGGGTTTGGGTATGGCTACACCTTC,CASSFEGFGYGYTF,TRBV5-1,TRBJ1-2,NA,NA
TGTGCCAGCAGCCAAGCAGGGGTGGTTAATGAAAAACTGTTTTTT,CASSQAGVVNEKLFF,TRBV14,TRBJ1-4,NA,NA
TGTGCCAGCAGCCAAGGCCTGGGAGGTCACAACCCTGAAGCTTTCTTT,CASSQGLGGHNPEAFF,TRBV4-2,TRBJ1-1,NA,NA
TGCGCCAGCAGCCAACCCCTCAAGCCCCAGCATTTT,CASSQPLKPQHF,TRBV5-1,TRBJ1-5,NA,NA
TGTGCCAGCAGGTCCGGACAGGGTACTGAAGCTTTCTTT,CASRSGQGTEAFF,TRBV5-4,TRBJ1-1,TRBD1,NA
TGTGCCAGTAATCAGGACAGGAGATATAGCAATCAGCCCCAGCATTTT,CASNQDRRYSNQPQHF,TRBV19,TRBJ1-5,TRBD1,NA
TGTGCCAGCAGCCTGCCGGGACAGGGGGCTGCCTACGAGCAGTACTTC,CASSLPGQGAAYEQYF,TRBV5-4,TRBJ2-7,TRBD1,NA
TGTGCCAGCAGCCCGGGACAGGACTACAATGAGCAGTTCTTC,CASSPGQDYNEQFF,TRBV6-6,TRBJ2-1,TRBD1,once
TGTGCCAGCAGCTGGAACAGTGACCGAGAGACCCAGTACTTC,CASSWNSDRETQYF,TRBV7-9,TRBJ2-5,NA,NA
TGTGCCAGTAGTATGCTAGCGGGAGGGCCGGGTGAGCAGTTCTTC,CASSMLAGGPGEQFF,TRBV19,TRBJ2-1,TRBD2,NA
TGTGCCTGGAACACGGGCCCGGGGCCCCAGCATTTT,CAWNTGPGPQHF,TRBV30,TRBJ1-5,NA,NA
TGTGCCAGCAGTGAGAGCCATTCACCCCTCCACTTT,CASSESHSPLHF,TRBV6-1,TRBJ1-6,NA,NA